This T cell receptor (beta chain) was recorded in a study of long-term antiretroviral therapy in people with HIV. To note about this clone: Its antigen is still unknown.

The libraries were made with immunoSEQ v3.0 at survey level. The method was immunoSEQ multiplex PCR; TCRdb's version includes in-frame clones alone and lacks a portion of them. The data contain approximately 29,000 clones, around 90% of them singletons. Germline CDR1 and CDR2: SGHVS and FNYEAQ. The CDR3 is 11 residues long. Trimming took 5 bases from V and 10 from J, leaving 9 bases between them. Whole-study findings and limits: Older ART regimens were possibly in use when the blood was collected between about 2003 and 2017. HIV repertoires covered narrower CDR3 length ranges than controls did.

The chain combines TRBV7-6 with TRBJ2-1; D remains unclear. This receptor was obtained from a woman aged 40 to 55 with HIV. The material was unsorted PBMCs, obtained 5.2 years after starting antiretroviral therapy. CDR3 loop: CASSLSSEQFF. In DNA form, the CDR3 reads TGTGCCAGCAGCCTCTCGAGCGAGCAGTTCTTC.